Presented here are 14 T cell receptor beta chains from one specimen sequenced in a study of blood T cells in healthy people across ages. Through a sample-barcoded 5' primer and a J-beta primer mix, a second PCR was run for roughly 6 to 11 cycles. TCRdb independently ran MiXCR on the 5' RACE reads; one entry per CDR3 protein. Of 1.5 million to 2 million distinct CDR3 sequences in the sample, roughly 28% are singletons; the top ten hold 7% to 9%. Source material: blood. All receptors come from a woman aged 30 to 39 in good health.

This clonotype was seen ten or more times. The V call is TRBV12-3 or TRBV12-4, the J call TRBJ2-7; D is possibly TRBD2 (6 bases). This CDR3 is 14 amino acids long. V lost 3 bases and J 4 bases, leaving 13 bases between the germline ends. The CDR3 protein is CASSFRPGVYEQYF. The CDR3, as DNA: TGTGCCAGCAGTTTCCGGCCGGGGGTTTACGAGCAGTACTTC.

The chain carries TRBV12-3 or TRBV12-4 and TRBJ1-1; D possibly corresponds to TRBD1 (6 bases). This CDR3 is built from 13 residues. V dropped 3 bases and J dropped 8 bases, with 13 bases sitting between them. CDR3 sequence (DNA): TGTGCCAGCAGTTTTGGGGGCCGTAGAGAAGCTTTCTTT. It codes for CASSFGGRREAFF.

This clonotype appeared many times. The rearrangement joins TRBV7-2 to TRBJ2-7; D unclear. Germline CDR1 reads SGHTA; CDR2 reads FQGNSA. CDR3 length: 12 residues. Trimming removed 5 bases at V and 3 bases at J, with 8 bases between. This CDR3 is CASSISDYEQYF. The DNA for the CDR3 is TGTGCCAGCAGCATCTCGGACTACGAGCAGTACTTC.

This clonotype was picked up a small number of times. The junction and the germline gene differ at one end; a read error may be behind it. The chain joins TRBV5-5 to TRBJ2-5; unclear D gene. This CDR3 comprises 13 residues. Per germline, CDR1 SGHKS and CDR2 YYEKEE (reference sequence). The CDR3 reads CANSFGPQETQYF. The CDR3, as DNA: TGTGCCAACAGCTTCGGTCCCCAAGAGACCCAGTACTTC.

This clonotype was detected once. The V gene is TRBV20-1, the J gene TRBJ2-5; TRBD2 aligns across 8 bases. J lost 5 bases, V lost 3 bases, and 5 bases had no gene match. The germline gives CDR1 DFQATT, CDR2 SNEGSKA (reference sequence). The CDR3 runs to 13 residues. This CDR3 reads CSASQTSAETQYF. Here the CDR3 DNA reads TGCAGTGCTAGCCAGACTAGCGCGGAGACCCAGTACTTC.

The genes are TRBV28 and TRBJ2-3; the D gene is possibly TRBD2 (6 bases). From germline, CDR1 is MDHEN and CDR2 SYDVKM. Trimming cost V 7 bases and J 6 bases, with 20 bases left between them. This CDR3 contains 15 residues. CDR3 DNA sequence: TGTGCCAGCACCCCATCATCGGAGGGAGTCGATACGCAGTATTTT. As protein: CASTPSSEGVDTQYF. The entire variable domain, with the rest obtained from reference TRBV28 and TRBJ2-3, is as follows: DVKVTQSSRYLVKRTGEKVFLECVQDMDHENMFWYRQDPGLGLRLIYFSYDVKMKEKGDIPEGYSVSREKKERFSLILESASTNQTSMYLCASTPSSEGVDTQYFGPGTRLTVL.

This clonotype has at least ten counts. The chain employs TRBV12-5 and TRBJ1-1, with unresolved D. Germline V lookup: CDR1 LGHNT, CDR2 FRNRAP. V lost 1 base, J lost 1 base, and 10 bases lay in between. CDR3 length: 15 amino acids. CDR3 bases: TGTGCTAGTGGTTTGGGAGTATCCGGGAACACTGAAGCTTTCTTT. Translation: CASGLGVSGNTEAFF.

This clonotype has ten or more counts. The genes are TRBV20-1 and TRBJ2-5; D is possibly TRBD1 (6 bases). Germline V gene data show CDR1 as DFQATT and CDR2 as SNEGSKA (reference sequence). This CDR3 has 12 amino acids. Trimming stripped 5 bases from V and 4 bases from J, with 11 bases between. This chain's CDR3 is CSAERTAETQYF. DNA for the CDR3: TGCAGTGCTGAGAGGACAGCAGAGACCCAGTACTTC.

This chain uses TRBV29-1 with TRBJ1-1; tentatively, D is TRBD1 (5 bases). The length of the CDR3 is 14 residues. V lost 1 base, J lost 1 base, and 10 bases lay in between. Germline CDR1 is SQVTM and CDR2 is ANQGSEA. CDR3: CSVEGTTANTEAFF. CDR3 in DNA: TGCAGCGTTGAAGGGACAACGGCGAACACTGAAGCTTTCTTT.

This rearrangement joins TRBV12-3 or TRBV12-4 to TRBJ1-5, with D maybe TRBD1 (5 bases). This CDR3 is built from 15 residues. The germline V and J ends were trimmed by 6 bases and 7 bases, with 19 bases remaining between them. The CDR3 loop is CASSGTAAGAQPQHF. CDR3 sequence (DNA): TGTGCCAGCAGCGGGACGGCGGCTGGGGCACAGCCCCAGCATTTT.

The chain employs TRBV5-1 and TRBJ2-3, with 10 bases aligning to TRBD2. Germline CDR1 reads SGHRS; CDR2 reads YFSETQ. The V gene end was trimmed by 4 bases and the J gene end by 4 bases; junction bases not matched to a gene: 3. The CDR3 is 14 residues long. CDR3 in DNA: TGCGCCAGCAGCGAGACTAGCGGGCCAGATACGCAGTATTTT. This codes for CASSETSGPDTQYF.

The chain links TRBV2 to TRBJ1-4, with no clear D. This CDR3 contains 13 residues. The V gene lost 1 base and the J gene lost 8 bases, with 8 bases spanning the gap. CDR1 SNHLY and CDR2 FYNNEI come from the germline V gene. CDR3 amino acids: CASSEEGEEKLFF. CDR3 in DNA: TGTGCCAGCAGTGAAGAAGGAGAGGAAAAACTGTTTTTT.

This clonotype was observed a few times. The chain employs TRBV20-1 and TRBJ2-7; 14 nucleotides line up with TRBD2. After removal of 3 bases from V and 3 bases from J, the junction contained 7 bases not matched to a gene. There are 16 residues in the CDR3. Germline CDR1 is DFQATT and CDR2 is SNEGSKA (reference sequence). The CDR3: CSARSRTSGGYYEQYF. CDR3 DNA sequence: TGCAGTGCTAGGTCTCGGACTAGCGGGGGGTACTACGAGCAGTACTTC.

For this clonotype: The junction departs from the called germline gene at one end, perhaps through a read error. V gene TRBV7-3 combines with J gene TRBJ2-1; D remains ambiguous. The CDR3 runs 13 residues. The germline gives CDR1 SGHTA, CDR2 FQGTGA. The CDR3 loop is CTSSLSSQNEQFF. The CDR3 DNA sequence: TGTACCAGCAGCTTAAGTAGTCAGAATGAGCAGTTCTTC.